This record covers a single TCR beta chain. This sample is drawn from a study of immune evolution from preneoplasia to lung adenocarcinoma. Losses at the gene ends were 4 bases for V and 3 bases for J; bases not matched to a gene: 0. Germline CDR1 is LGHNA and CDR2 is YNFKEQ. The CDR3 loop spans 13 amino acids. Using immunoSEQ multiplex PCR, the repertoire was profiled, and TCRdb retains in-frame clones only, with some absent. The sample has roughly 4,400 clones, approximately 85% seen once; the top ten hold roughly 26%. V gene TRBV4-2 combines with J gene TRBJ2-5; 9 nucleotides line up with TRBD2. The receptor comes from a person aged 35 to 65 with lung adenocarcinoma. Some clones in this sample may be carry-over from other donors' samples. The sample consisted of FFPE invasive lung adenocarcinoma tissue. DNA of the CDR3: TGTGCCAGCAGCCCTAGCGGGGAAGAGACCCAGTACTTC. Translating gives CASSPSGEETQYF.